This T cell receptor beta chain is from a study of blood T cell repertoires in COVID-19. Overall study: PBMCs, B-cell-depleted T cells, or T cells were the source of the cDNA or gDNA that made up the material.

This clone was detected ten times or more. The authors' processing: Estimation of nucleated cell counts relied on the amplification of reference gene primers. The table came from immunoSEQ multiplex PCR; TCRdb's copy has only in-frame clones and leaves some out. D and trimming were read from the DNA, whereas the V and J calls and clone size are those reported in that table. The sample has under 250,000 clones; approximately 83% are singletons. CDR1 and CDR2 (germline): SEHNR, FQNEAQ (reference sequence). Losses at the gene ends were 4 bases for V and 5 bases for J; bases not matched to a gene: 14. The CDR3 consists of 16 residues.

This TCR was recovered from a man aged 25-40 years who had recovered from COVID-19. V is TRBV7-9 and J is TRBJ2-7, with TRBD2 identical over 7 bases. The specimen sequenced was peripheral blood. CDR3 region: CASSSGSGGAPHEQYF. The CDR3 DNA follows: TGTGCCAGCAGCTCCGGTTCGGGGGGAGCCCCCCACGAGCAGTACTTC.